This T cell receptor (beta chain) is drawn from a study of shared clonotypes between healthy human individuals. For the study at large: A couple of women and three men aged 18 to 49 made up the donors. Findings and limits, study-wide: Rarefaction showed that sequencing of sorted subsets was incomplete (despite large depth).

About this clone: No antigen is known for it.

Losses at the gene ends were 4 bases for V and 6 bases for J; bases not matched to a gene: 3. Germline V CDR1 and CDR2: KGHSH, LQKENI. The CDR3 length is 14 residues. As handled by the study authors: Owing to the provision of junction-only sequences devoid of quality scores by immunoSEQ, filtering differed. Clones were read by immunoSEQ multiplex PCR, and TCRdb kept only the in-frame ones, dropping some. The DNA was the basis for D and trimming; V, J and clone size are from that table. The sample gives 650,000 to 800,000 clones, 72% of which show up once; less than 2% is in the top ten. The chain employs TRBV18 and TRBJ1-5, with TRBD1 matching 10 bases. Sequenced: memory CD4+ T cells sorted from blood. Sample subset: CD45RA-negative fraction. This clonotype originated in a woman aged 25-40 years in good health. This chain's CDR3 is CASSLTGGSQPQHF. The CDR3 DNA follows: TGTGCCAGCTCACTGACAGGGGGCTCTCAGCCCCAGCATTTT.